A selection of T cell receptor beta chains follows, all from one sample in a study of cytomegalovirus exposure and HLA in healthy donors. Using immunoSEQ multiplex PCR, the repertoire was profiled, and TCRdb retains in-frame clones only, with some absent. Of about 120,000 clones in the sample, about 80% were seen once. Sequenced: PBMCs. All receptors come from a female donor in good health and CMV-seropositive. CDR3s include the opening cysteine and the closing phenylalanine or tryptophan. Each record gives: clone size, D gene, V gene, J gene, CDR3 protein, CDR3 DNA. The D gene is left open where the match is weak. Clone sizes are given selectively: once, few, many, or a class where the clone is expanded.

.	TRBD1	TRBV5-1	TRBJ2-7	CASSLEGTGVREQYF	TGCGCCAGCAGCTTGGAGGGGACAGGTGTTAGGGAGCAGTACTTC
.	.	TRBV18	TRBJ2-1	CASSRLQYEQFF	TGTGCCAGCTCACGGTTACAATATGAGCAGTTCTTC
.	.	TRBV7-2	TRBJ2-2	CASSLTGSNTGELFF	TGTGCCAGCAGCCTCACAGGTTCGAACACCGGGGAGCTGTTTTTT
.	TRBD1	TRBV7-9	TRBJ1-4	CASSLDRGYEKLFF	TGTGCCAGCAGCCTGGACAGGGGTTATGAAAAACTGTTTTTT
.	TRBD1	TRBV7-9	TRBJ2-3	CASSLADRVGTDTQYF	TGTGCCAGCAGCTTAGCGGACAGGGTGGGCACAGATACGCAGTATTTT
once	.	TRBV7-6	TRBJ2-1	CASSQPTGRSSYNEQFF	TGTGCCAGCAGCCAGCCGACAGGCCGCAGCTCCTACAATGAGCAGTTCTTC
.	.	TRBV18	TRBJ2-3	CASSPPGGTDTQYF	TGTGCCAGCTCACCACCAGGAGGAACAGATACGCAGTATTTT
.	.	TRBV19	TRBJ1-1	CASTWGGDTEAFF	TGTGCCAGTACTTGGGGGGGGGACACTGAAGCTTTCTTT
.	TRBD1	TRBV6-5	TRBJ1-5	CASSPQGMGQPQHF	TGTGCCAGCAGTCCACAGGGGATGGGACAGCCCCAGCATTTT
once	.	TRBV28	TRBJ1-2	CASSSAQGGYGYTF	TGTGCCAGCAGTTCGGCACAGGGTGGGTATGGCTACACCTTC
.	.	TRBV5-1	TRBJ2-2	CASSYGQQSSTGELFF	TGCGCCAGCAGTTACGGACAGCAATCTTCAACCGGGGAGCTGTTTTTT
.	TRBD2	TRBV27	TRBJ2-5	CASRRGWEGETQYF	TGTGCCAGCAGGCGGGGGTGGGAGGGAGAGACCCAGTACTTC
.	.	TRBV25-1	TRBJ2-2	CASSPRGRGYTGELFF	TGTGCCAGCAGTCCTCGGGGAAGGGGGTACACCGGGGAGCTGTTTTTT
.	.	TRBV7-2	TRBJ2-2	CASSLVQPAGELFF	TGTGCCAGCAGCTTAGTTCAACCGGCCGGGGAGCTGTTTTTT